The 9 T cell receptor beta chains below all came from one sample that was sequenced in a study of identical twins. Each CDR3 protein is one row after TCRdb ran MiXCR on the 5' RACE reads. The sample has 1.5 million to 2 million distinct CDR3 sequences; about 31% are singletons. Source material: cord blood. The receptors were gathered from a newborn girl in good health.

This clonotype was recorded only once. The CDR3 sequence is CASSQGHGREQYF. The CDR3 region has the DNA TGTGCCAGCAGCCAAGGACACGGGCGCGAGCAGTACTTC. This chain links TRBV3-1 with TRBJ2-4; no definite D call. Near its end, the DNA agrees better with TRBJ2-7, so the J call may be wrong. This CDR3 spans 13 amino acids. Germline values: CDR1 LGHDT, CDR2 YNNKEL (reference sequence).

This sequence joins TRBV5-1 and TRBJ2-7; the D call may be TRBD1 or TRBD2 (5 bases each). Germline V gives CDR1 SGHRS, CDR2 YFSETQ. V shed 8 bases and J shed 3 bases, with 18 bases lying between them. This CDR3 comprises 14 residues. The CDR3 is CASNTGTAIYEQYF. Here the CDR3 DNA reads TGCGCCAGTAACACCGGGACCGCTATCTACGAGCAGTACTTC. Full variable domain (rest looked up from reference TRBV5-1 and TRBJ2-7): KAGVTQTPRYLIKTRGQQVTLSCSPISGHRSVSWYQQTPGQGLQFLFEYFSETQRNKGNFPGRFSGRQFSNSRSEMNVSTLELGDSALYLCASNTGTAIYEQYFGPGTRLTVT.

The sample holds a few counts of this clonotype. This rearrangement joins TRBV19 to TRBJ2-1; possibly TRBD2 for D (5 bases). The J call may be in error: the DNA end matches TRBJ2-7 better. Germline-derived CDR1 and CDR2 are LNHDA and SQIVND (reference sequence). This CDR3 spans 13 amino acids. The CDR3 here is CASSPLAYNEQYF. Here the CDR3 DNA reads TGTGCCAGTAGTCCCCTAGCCTACAATGAGCAGTACTTC.

The table lists this clonotype with many counts. J is TRBJ2-3 and V is TRBV12-3 or TRBV12-4, with a tentative D call TRBD2 (6 bases). The CDR3 is 15 residues long. V was pared by 6 bases and J by 1 base, with 14 bases between. The CDR3 sequence is CASSLAGPGTDTQYF. CDR3 in DNA: TGTGCCAGCAGCTTGGCGGGGCCGGGCACAGATACGCAGTATTTT.

This clonotype was seen a few times. The V gene is TRBV4-1, the J gene TRBJ2-3; a possible D gene is TRBD2 (6 bases). Trimming stripped 2 bases from V and 0 bases from J, with 9 bases between. Per germline, CDR1 MGHRA and CDR2 YSYEKL. The CDR3 contains 15 residues. CDR3 region: CASSQTGTSTDTQYF. CDR3 bases: TGCGCCAGCAGCCAAACCGGGACTAGCACAGATACGCAGTATTTT.

There are a few counts of this clonotype. The chain couples TRBV7-2 to TRBJ2-3; 10 bases line up with TRBD2. V dropped 3 bases and J dropped 2; count of bases not matched to a gene: 5. The CDR3 length is 16 residues. Germline V gene lookup returns CDR1 SGHTA and CDR2 FQGNSA. CDR3: CASSFSSGSFTDTQYF. The DNA of the CDR3 is TGTGCCAGCAGCTTCTCTAGCGGGAGTTTCACAGATACGCAGTATTTT.

This clonotype was seen a handful of times. The DNA for the CDR3 is TGTGCCAGCAGCGGAGGACTCCCTACCTACGAGCAGTACTTC. This translates into CASSGGLPTYEQYF. This chain uses TRBV12-3 or TRBV12-4 with TRBJ2-7; possibly TRBD2 for D (5 bases). The CDR3 runs to 14 residues. V was cut by 6 bases and J by 2 bases, with 14 bases left in between.

This chain joins TRBV7-2 and TRBJ2-3, with D perhaps matching TRBD2 (5 bases). The CDR3 runs to 15 residues. Trimming stripped 1 base from V and 1 base from J, with 9 bases between. Germline CDR1 reads SGHTA; CDR2 reads FQGNSA. CDR3: CASSLDGIRTDTQYF. The CDR3 DNA follows: TGTGCCAGCAGCTTAGACGGGATACGCACAGATACGCAGTATTTT. Using reference TRBV7-2 and TRBJ2-3 for the parts outside the CDR3, the full variable domain is GAGVSQSPSNKVTEKGKDVELRCDPISGHTALYWYRQSLGQGLEFLIYFQGNSAPDKSGLPSDRFSAERTGGSVSTLTIQRTQQEDSAVYLCASSLDGIRTDTQYFGPGTRLTVL.

This clonotype was counted between two and nine times. The chain carries TRBV18 and TRBJ1-2; D is ambiguous. Deletions cut 3 bases from V and 3 bases from J, with 11 bases between. The CDR3 length is 14 residues. Germline values: CDR1 KGHSH, CDR2 LQKENI. The CDR3 nucleotides are TGTGCCAGCTCACCGTCCCAGGTTCACTATGGCTACACCTTC. It yields the protein CASSPSQVHYGYTF.